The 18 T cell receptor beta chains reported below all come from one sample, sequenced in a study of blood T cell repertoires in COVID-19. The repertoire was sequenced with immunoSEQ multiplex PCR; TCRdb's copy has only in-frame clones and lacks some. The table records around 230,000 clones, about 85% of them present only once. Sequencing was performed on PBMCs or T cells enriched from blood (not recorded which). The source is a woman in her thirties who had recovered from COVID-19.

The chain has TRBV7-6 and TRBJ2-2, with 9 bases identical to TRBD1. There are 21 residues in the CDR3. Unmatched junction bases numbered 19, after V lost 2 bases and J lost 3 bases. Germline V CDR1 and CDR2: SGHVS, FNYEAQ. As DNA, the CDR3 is TGTGCCAGCAGCTTACCCGATCGGGTATCGGGACAGGGTGTTCACACCGGGGAGCTGTTTTTT. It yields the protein CASSLPDRVSGQGVHTGELFF.

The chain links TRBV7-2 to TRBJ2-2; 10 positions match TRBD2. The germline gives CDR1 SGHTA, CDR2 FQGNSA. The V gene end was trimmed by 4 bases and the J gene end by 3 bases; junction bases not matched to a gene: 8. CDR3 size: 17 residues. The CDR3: CASSYPAGGLDTGELFF. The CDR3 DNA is TGTGCCAGCAGCTACCCAGCGGGGGGGCTTGACACCGGGGAGCTGTTTTTT.

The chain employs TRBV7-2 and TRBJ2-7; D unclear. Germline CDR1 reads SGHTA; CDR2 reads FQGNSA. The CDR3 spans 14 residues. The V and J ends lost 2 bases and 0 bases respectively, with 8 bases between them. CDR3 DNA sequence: TGTGCCAGCAGCTTAAACGACAACTCCTACGAGCAGTACTTC. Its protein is CASSLNDNSYEQYF.

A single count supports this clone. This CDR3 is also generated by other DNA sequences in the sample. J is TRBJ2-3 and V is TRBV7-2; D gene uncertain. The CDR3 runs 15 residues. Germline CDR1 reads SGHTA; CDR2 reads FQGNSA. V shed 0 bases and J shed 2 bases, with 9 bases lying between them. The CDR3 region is CASSLAAGHTDTQYF. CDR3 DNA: TGTGCCAGCAGCTTAGCAGCAGGCCACACAGATACGCAGTATTTT.

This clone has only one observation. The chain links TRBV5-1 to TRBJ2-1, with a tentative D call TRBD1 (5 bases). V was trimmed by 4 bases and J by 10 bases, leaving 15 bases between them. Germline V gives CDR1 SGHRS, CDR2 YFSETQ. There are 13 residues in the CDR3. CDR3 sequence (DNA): TGCGCCAGCAGCCCAAGTACAGGCCCCGAGCAGTTCTTC. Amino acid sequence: CASSPSTGPEQFF.

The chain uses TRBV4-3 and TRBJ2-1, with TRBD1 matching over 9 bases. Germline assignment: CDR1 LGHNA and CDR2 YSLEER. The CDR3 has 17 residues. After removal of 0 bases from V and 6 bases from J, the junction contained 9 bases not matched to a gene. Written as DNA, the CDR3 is TGCGCCAGCAGCCAAGAGAGGGGACAGGGTGTGGGCAATGAGCAGTTCTTC. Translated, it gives CASSQERGQGVGNEQFF.

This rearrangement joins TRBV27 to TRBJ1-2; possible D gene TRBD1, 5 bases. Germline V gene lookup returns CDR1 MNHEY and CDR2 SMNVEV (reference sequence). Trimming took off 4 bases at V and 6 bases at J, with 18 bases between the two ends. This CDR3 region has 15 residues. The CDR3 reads CASSSKARALNGYTF. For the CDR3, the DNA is TGTGCCAGCAGTTCTAAGGCCAGGGCCCTCAATGGCTACACCTTC.

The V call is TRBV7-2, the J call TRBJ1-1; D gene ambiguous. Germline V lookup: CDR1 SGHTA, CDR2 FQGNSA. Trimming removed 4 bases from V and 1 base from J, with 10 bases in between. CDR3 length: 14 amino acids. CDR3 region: CASSSNRGNTEAFF. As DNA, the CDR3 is TGTGCCAGCAGCTCAAACCGGGGGAACACTGAAGCTTTCTTT.

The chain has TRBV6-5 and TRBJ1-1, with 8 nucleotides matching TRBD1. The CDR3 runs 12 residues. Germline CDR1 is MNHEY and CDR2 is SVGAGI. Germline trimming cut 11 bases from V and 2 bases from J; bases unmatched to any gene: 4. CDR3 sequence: CAVRGPNTEAFF. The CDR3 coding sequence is TGTGCCGTCAGGGGGCCTAACACTGAAGCTTTCTTT.

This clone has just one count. CDR3 nucleotides: TGCGCCAGCAGCCGGACCGGACTAGCGGGGGGTCAAGAGACCCAGTACTTC. Residues: CASSRTGLAGGQETQYF. J is TRBJ2-5 and V is TRBV4-1, with 14 bases lining up with TRBD2. The CDR3 totals 17 residues. Germline CDR1 reads MGHRA; CDR2 reads YSYEKL. Germline trimming cut 4 bases from V and 2 bases from J; bases unmatched to any gene: 6.

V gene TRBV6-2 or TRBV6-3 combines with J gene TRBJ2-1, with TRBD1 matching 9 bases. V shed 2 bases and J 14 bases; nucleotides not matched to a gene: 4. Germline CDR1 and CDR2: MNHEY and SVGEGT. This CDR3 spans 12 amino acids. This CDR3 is CASSYGDREKFF. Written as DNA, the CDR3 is TGTGCCAGCAGTTACGGGGACAGGGAAAAGTTCTTC.

The CDR3 DNA reads as TGTGCCAGCAGCTTAGAGAACAGGGGCTGGTATGGCTACACCTTC. Residues: CASSLENRGWYGYTF. This sequence joins TRBV11-3 and TRBJ1-2, with 7 positions matching TRBD1. This CDR3 spans 15 amino acids. Per germline, CDR1 SGHNT and CDR2 YENEEA. Trimming at V came to 0 bases and at J to 5 bases, leaving 6 bases not matched to a gene.

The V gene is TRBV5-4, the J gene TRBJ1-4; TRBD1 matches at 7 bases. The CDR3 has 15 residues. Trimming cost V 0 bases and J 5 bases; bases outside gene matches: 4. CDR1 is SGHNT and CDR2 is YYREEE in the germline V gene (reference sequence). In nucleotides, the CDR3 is TGTGCCAGCAGCTTGGACAGGGGCTACAATGAAAAACTGTTTTTT. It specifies CASSLDRGYNEKLFF.

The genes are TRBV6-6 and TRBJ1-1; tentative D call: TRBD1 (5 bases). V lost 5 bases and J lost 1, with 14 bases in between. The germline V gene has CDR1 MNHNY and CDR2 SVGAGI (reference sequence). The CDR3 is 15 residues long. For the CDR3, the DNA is TGTGCCAGCAGTCCACCTGTGGGGGGGAACACTGAAGCTTTCTTT. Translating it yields CASSPPVGGNTEAFF.

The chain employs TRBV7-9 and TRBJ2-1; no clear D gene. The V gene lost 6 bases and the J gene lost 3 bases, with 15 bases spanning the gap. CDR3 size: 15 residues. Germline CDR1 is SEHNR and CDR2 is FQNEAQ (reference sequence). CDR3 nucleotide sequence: TGTGCCAGCAGTCCCCCCCGAAGAGACTACAATGAGCAGTTCTTC. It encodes CASSPPRRDYNEQFF.

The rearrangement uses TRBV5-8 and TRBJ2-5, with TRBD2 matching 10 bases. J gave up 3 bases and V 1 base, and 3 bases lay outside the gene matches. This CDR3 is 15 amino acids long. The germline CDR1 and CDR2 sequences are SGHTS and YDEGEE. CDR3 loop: CASSLQRGGKETQYF. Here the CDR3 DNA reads TGTGCCAGCAGCTTGCAGCGGGGGGGGAAAGAGACCCAGTACTTC.

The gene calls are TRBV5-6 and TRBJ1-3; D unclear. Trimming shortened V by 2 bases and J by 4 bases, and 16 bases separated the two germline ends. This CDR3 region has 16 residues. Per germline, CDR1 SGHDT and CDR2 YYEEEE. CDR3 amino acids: CASSLNYALSGNTIYF. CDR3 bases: TGTGCCAGCAGCTTAAATTATGCGTTATCGGGAAACACCATATATTTT.

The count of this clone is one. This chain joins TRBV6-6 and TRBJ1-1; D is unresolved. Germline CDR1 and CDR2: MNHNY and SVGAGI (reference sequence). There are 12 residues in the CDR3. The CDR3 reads CGHGRVNTEAFF. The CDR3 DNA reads TGTGGACACGGGCGGGTGAACACTGAAGCTTTCTTT.